This T cell receptor beta chain was found in a study of T cell responses to AZD1222 COVID-19 vaccine. This clone was observed a few times. TCRdb's copy holds only in-frame clones and misses some; the assay was immunoSEQ multiplex PCR. Among approximately 130,000 clones, 65% to 90% were seen once, and the ten largest hold approximately 8%. Trimming removed 4 bases at V and 8 bases at J, with 15 bases between. CDR1 MDHEN and CDR2 SYDVKM come from the germline V gene. CDR3 size: 15 residues. Here the sequenced sample was peripheral blood, taken 28 days after the second dose of the MenACWY control vaccine. The TCR was taken from an adult who received the MenACWY meningococcal vaccine as a control. The rearrangement joins TRBV28 to TRBJ1-6; D might be TRBD1 (5 bases). CDR3 protein: CASSSALRGYSPLHF. The CDR3 nucleotides are TGTGCCAGCAGTTCGGCCTTAAGGGGTTATTCACCCCTCCACTTT.